The 26 T cell receptor beta chains below were found in one sample sequenced in a study of post-analysis software for immune sequencing data. Points from the study as a whole: Elevated frequency relative to controls characterized four to six TRBV segments in patients, TRBV5-6, TRBV5-1 and TRBV20-1 among them.

Their target antigens are unknown. Unique molecular identifiers were carried by the TCR beta cDNA libraries. One entry per CDR3 protein, called by TCRdb with MiXCR from the PCR reads. The profile shows about 820,000 distinct CDR3 sequences, under 70% of them singletons. Sequencing used blood. The receptors shown here come from a girl aged 5-17 years with multiple sclerosis.

The chain uses TRBV6-6 and TRBJ1-4, with a possible D match to TRBD1 (5 bases). CDR1 MNHNY and CDR2 SVGAGI come from the germline V gene (reference sequence). CDR3 size: 15 residues. Trimming took 0 bases from V and 7 from J, leaving 12 bases between them. CDR3 sequence: CASSYSGGAREKLFF. CDR3 nucleotide sequence: TGTGCCAGCAGTTACTCAGGCGGGGCACGTGAAAAACTGTTTTTT.

The CDR3 coding sequence is TGTGCCAGCAGCTTACAGGCGGAGGCGACCTACGAGCAGTACTTC. It is translated as CASSLQAEATYEQYF. The chain couples TRBV7-8 to TRBJ2-7; possibly TRBD2 for D (5 bases). V shed 2 bases and J shed 2 bases, with 13 bases lying between them. Germline V gene data show CDR1 as SGHVS and CDR2 as FQNEAQ. CDR3 length: 15 amino acids.

The CDR3 region has the DNA TGTGCCAGCAGCAAACAGGGGGGCAATGAGCAGTTCTTC. Translation: CASSKQGGNEQFF. The V gene is TRBV14, the J gene TRBJ2-1; TRBD1 agrees at 8 bases. CDR1 is SGHDN and CDR2 is FVKESK in the germline V gene. V was pared by 5 bases and J by 6 bases, with 3 bases of the junction left unmatched. The CDR3 contains 13 residues.

V is TRBV5-8 and J is TRBJ1-1, with D maybe TRBD1 (5 bases). This CDR3 contains 15 residues. Germline V gives CDR1 SGHTS, CDR2 YDEGEE. With 5 bases removed from V and 5 bases from J, the gap between germline ends came to 19 bases. This chain's CDR3 is CASSLIRDGGTEAFF. CDR3 sequence (DNA): TGTGCCAGCAGTTTAATCCGGGACGGGGGAACTGAAGCTTTCTTT.

The chain joins TRBV15 to TRBJ2-1; tentatively, D is TRBD2 (6 bases). The ends were cut back, 2 bases at V and 8 bases at J, with 19 bases in the middle. The CDR3 length is 16 residues. Germline V lookup: CDR1 LNHNV, CDR2 YYDKDF (reference sequence). The CDR3 loop is CATSRPRGPGLYEQFF. CDR3 coding DNA: TGTGCCACCAGCAGACCGCGGGGCCCTGGCTTGTATGAGCAGTTCTTC.

The rearrangement uses TRBV6-5 and TRBJ2-3, with D perhaps TRBD2 (5 bases). The germline V gene encodes CDR1 MNHEY and CDR2 SVGAGI. The CDR3 consists of 18 residues. Trimming removed 2 bases from V and 2 bases from J, with 20 bases in between. CDR3 in amino acids: CASSYSPGLPSLTDTQYF. The CDR3 DNA follows: TGTGCCAGCAGTTACAGCCCCGGACTTCCTTCCCTCACAGATACGCAGTATTTT.

The chain is built from TRBV3-1 and TRBJ1-2, with no clear D. CDR3 length: 14 residues. The V gene lost 1 base and the J gene lost 4 bases, with 10 bases spanning the gap. CDR1 is LGHDT and CDR2 is YNNKEL in the germline V gene (reference sequence). CDR3 in DNA: TGTGCCAGCAGCCAAGGCGTCGGAACCTATGGCTACACCTTC. This codes for CASSQGVGTYGYTF. Using reference TRBV3-1 and TRBJ1-2 for the parts outside the CDR3, the full variable domain is DTAVSQTPKYLVTQMGNDKSIKCEQNLGHDTMYWYKQDSKKFLKIMFSYNNKELIINETVPNRFSPKSPDKAHLNLHINSLELGDSAVYFCASSQGVGTYGYTFGSGTRLTVV.

The chain carries TRBV5-1 and TRBJ2-1; D remains ambiguous. CDR1 and CDR2 from the germline V gene are SGHRS and YFSETQ. The CDR3 spans 15 residues. V shed 0 bases and J shed 0 bases, with 7 bases lying between them. The CDR3, as DNA: TGCGCCAGCAGCTTGGACGCTAGCTCCTACAATGAGCAGTTCTTC. Translation: CASSLDASSYNEQFF.

This clonotype was seen a handful of times. The chain joins TRBV5-1 to TRBJ2-1, with 10 bases fitting TRBD2. Germline CDR1 is SGHRS and CDR2 is YFSETQ. This CDR3 has 14 amino acids. V shed 4 bases and J 8 bases; nucleotides not matched to a gene: 6. The CDR3 nucleotides read TGCGCCAGCAGCCCTACTAGCGGGACTTATGAGCAGTTCTTC. Protein product: CASSPTSGTYEQFF.

The V call is TRBV7-9, the J call TRBJ2-6; 9 bases align to TRBD1. This CDR3 contains 18 residues. CDR1 and CDR2 (germline): SEHNR, FQNEAQ (reference sequence). Trimming cost V 4 bases and J 4 bases; bases outside gene matches: 11. The DNA for the CDR3 is TGTGCCAGCAGCTGGGGACAGGGACTGCCCGAAGGGGCCAACGTCCTGACTTTC. Protein sequence: CASSWGQGLPEGANVLTF. Based on the CDR3 plus reference TRBV7-9 and TRBJ2-6, the full variable domain is DTGVSQNPRHKITKRGQNVTFRCDPISEHNRLYWYRQTLGQGPEFLTYFQNEAQLEKSRLLSDRFSAERPKGSFSTLEIQRTEQGDSAMYLCASSWGQGLPEGANVLTFGAGSRLTVL.

The chain joins TRBV21-1 to TRBJ2-3. TRBV21-1 is reported as a pseudogene. The CDR3 has 14 residues. Here the CDR3 DNA reads TGTGCCAGCAGCAAACGGGTTTTCACAGATACGCAGTATTTT. Translation: CASSKRVFTDTQYF.

V usage is TRBV4-1 and J usage is TRBJ2-5; 7 nucleotides align to TRBD2. With the DNA end fitting TRBJ2-7 better, the J assignment may be wrong. The CDR3 has 14 residues. Germline V lookup: CDR1 MGHRA, CDR2 YSYEKL. The CDR3 sequence is CASSQVSLAAEQYF. CDR3 sequence (DNA): TGCGCCAGCAGCCAAGTCAGCCTAGCGGCCGAGCAGTACTTC.

V and J are TRBV15 and TRBJ2-1; D remains ambiguous. Germline V gives CDR1 LNHNV, CDR2 YYDKDF (reference sequence). The CDR3 extends over 13 amino acids. Trimming took off 1 base at V and 6 bases at J, with 7 bases between the two ends. In DNA form, the CDR3 reads TGTGCCACCAGCAGAGGGGAAGGCAATGAGCAGTTCTTC. It specifies CATSRGEGNEQFF.

V gene TRBV4-1 combines with J gene TRBJ1-5; a possible D gene is TRBD1 (6 bases). Germline V gives CDR1 MGHRA, CDR2 YSYEKL. V was shortened by 1 base and J by 2 bases, with 12 bases between the two germline ends. This CDR3 region has 16 residues. In nucleotides, the CDR3 is TGCGCCAGCAGCCAAGCGTTGGGGGCGGGCAATCAGCCCCAGCATTTT. Amino acids: CASSQALGAGNQPQHF.

The V and J genes are TRBV20-1 and TRBJ2-5; 11 bases line up with TRBD2. CDR1 DFQATT and CDR2 SNEGSKA come from the germline V gene (reference sequence). V lost 6 bases and J lost 11; bases outside the gene matches: 17. The CDR3 length is 15 residues. CDR3 DNA: TGCAGTGCCCCGGGCGATCCTAGCGGGAGGTCGAAGCAGTACTTC. It encodes CSAPGDPSGRSKQYF.

The CDR3: CASSQGEQVSYEQYF. CDR3 nucleotide sequence: TGTGCCAGCAGCCAAGGGGAACAGGTCTCCTACGAGCAGTACTTC. The chain employs TRBV3-1 and TRBJ2-7, with D perhaps matching TRBD1 (5 bases). The CDR3 is 15 amino acids. Trimming took off 1 base at V and 0 bases at J, with 10 bases between the two ends. Germline assignment: CDR1 LGHDT and CDR2 YNNKEL (reference sequence).

The chain recombines TRBV12-3 or TRBV12-4 with TRBJ1-1; D not resolved. The CDR3 totals 13 residues. Trimming cost V 10 bases and J 1 base, with 13 bases left between them. The CDR3 reads CAIIRLENTEAFF. CDR3 in DNA: TGTGCCATCATCCGATTGGAGAACACTGAAGCTTTCTTT.

This chain joins TRBV25-1 and TRBJ1-2; D might be TRBD1 (6 bases). Germline V gene sequence: CDR1 MGHDK, CDR2 SYGVNS. The CDR3 totals 14 residues. V was pared by 6 bases and J by 4 bases, with 15 bases between. This CDR3 reads CASRDDRKTYGYTF. The CDR3 DNA reads TGTGCCAGCAGGGACGACAGGAAGACCTATGGCTACACCTTC.

The chain recombines TRBV20-1 with TRBJ2-5; a weak D match, TRBD2 (7 bases). Germline CDR1 reads DFQATT; CDR2 reads SNEGSKA (reference sequence). This CDR3 has 12 residues. The CDR3: CSARGGGETQYF. In nucleotides, the CDR3 is TGCAGCGCCCGGGGAGGGGGAGAGACCCAGTACTTC.

CDR3 loop: CASSWEGPHRETQYF. The CDR3 nucleotides read TGCGCCAGCAGCTGGGAGGGGCCCCACCGAGAGACCCAGTACTTC. The J gene is TRBJ2-5, the V gene TRBV5-1; TRBD2 matches 7 bases. The V segment lost 3 bases and the J segment 4 bases; nucleotides outside the gene matches: 9. The CDR3 consists of 15 residues. Germline lookup yields CDR1 SGHRS and CDR2 YFSETQ.

DNA for the CDR3: TGTGCCAGCAGCTTATTAGTAGAGGATACGCAGTATTTT. Translation: CASSLLVEDTQYF. The chain carries TRBV7-8 and TRBJ2-3; D call uncertain. V was pared by 2 bases and J by 6 bases, with 9 bases between. This CDR3 has 13 amino acids. Germline loops: CDR1 SGHVS, CDR2 FQNEAQ.

The chain has TRBV29-1 and TRBJ2-1; 8 bases are a match to TRBD2. V lost 3 bases to trimming and J lost 4 bases; unmatched junction nucleotides: 5. The CDR3 is 14 amino acids. Germline V lookup: CDR1 SQVTM, CDR2 ANQGSEA. CDR3 DNA: TGCAGCGTTGAGGCCCCTAGCGGGTACAATGAGCAGTTCTTC. Translated: CSVEAPSGYNEQFF.

The chain carries TRBV11-2 and TRBJ2-3; D ambiguous. Trimming removed 1 base from V and 6 bases from J, with 8 bases in between. Per the germline V gene, CDR1 is SGHAT and CDR2 is FQNNGV. The CDR3 has 13 amino acids. CDR3 amino acids: CASSLVSSDTQYF. CDR3 bases: TGTGCCAGCAGCTTAGTGTCGAGCGATACGCAGTATTTT.

V usage is TRBV5-1 and J usage is TRBJ2-7; D is uncertain. V lost 3 bases to trimming and J lost 2 bases, with 6 bases between them. This CDR3 region has 12 residues. Germline V gene lookup returns CDR1 SGHRS and CDR2 YFSETQ. In nucleotides, the CDR3 is TGCGCCAGCAGCTATGACACCTACGAGCAGTACTTC. It yields the protein CASSYDTYEQYF.

The chain employs TRBV7-9 and TRBJ2-3; TRBD1 matches 8 bases. This CDR3 spans 12 amino acids. The V gene's germline CDR1 is SEHNR and CDR2 FQNEAQ (reference sequence). V lost 4 bases, J lost 13 bases, and 7 bases stayed unmatched. The CDR3 nucleotides are TGTGCCAGCAGCTCAACGGACAGGGCGGAGTATTTT. It encodes CASSSTDRAEYF. Based on the CDR3 plus reference TRBV7-9 and TRBJ2-3, the full variable domain is DTGVSQNPRHKITKRGQNVTFRCDPISEHNRLYWYRQTLGQGPEFLTYFQNEAQLEKSRLLSDRFSAERPKGSFSTLEIQRTEQGDSAMYLCASSSTDRAEYFGPGTRLTVL.

The chain is built from TRBV5-4 and TRBJ2-4, with TRBD1 identical over 9 bases. Trimming took 0 bases from V and 14 from J; bases not matched to a gene: 3. Germline-derived CDR1 and CDR2 are SGHNT and YYREEE (reference sequence). This CDR3 has 12 amino acids. The CDR3 sequence is CASSLVGQGEYF. The CDR3 nucleotides are TGTGCCAGCAGCTTGGTGGGACAGGGCGAGTACTTC. The full variable domain, completed using reference TRBV5-4 and TRBJ2-4, is ETGVTQSPTHLIKTRGQQVTLRCSSQSGHNTVSWYQQALGQGPQFIFQYYREEENGRGNFPPRFSGLQFPNYSSELNVNALELDDSALYLCASSLVGQGEYFGAGTRLSVL.